The 2 T cell receptor beta chains below come from one sample, sequenced in a study of tumor-infiltrating lymphocytes in glioblastoma multiforme. Multiple V-beta primers and a C-beta primer amplified TCRB from RNA. TCRdb ran MiXCR on the multiplex PCR reads and lists one entry per CDR3 protein. The table lists 25,000 to 40,000 distinct CDR3 sequences, 60% to 65% of them singletons. Material for sequencing was brain tumor tissue. Every receptor here comes from a male donor with glioblastoma.

This chain connects TRBV12-3 or TRBV12-4 to TRBJ2-4; TRBD1 aligns across 8 bases. The CDR3 extends over 15 amino acids. Trimming removed 6 bases from V and 5 bases from J; junction bases left unmatched: 9. The CDR3 DNA follows: TGTGCCAGCAGCTACCGACAGGGGTCGGAAAACATTCAGTACTTC. Encoded protein: CASSYRQGSENIQYF.

This chain connects TRBV29-1 to TRBJ1-2; D gene ambiguous. Trimming pared 0 bases from V and 9 bases from J, leaving 17 bases between. Per the germline V gene, CDR1 is SQVTM and CDR2 is ANQGSEA. This CDR3 is 14 amino acids long. The CDR3 nucleotides read TGCAGCGTTGAAGACCCATTGGAGAACTTTCGCTACACCTTC. It is translated as CSVEDPLENFRYTF.